The 15 T cell receptor beta chains below were found in one sample sequenced in a study of cytomegalovirus exposure and HLA in healthy donors. PCR primers comprised 60 Vbeta and 13 Jbeta primers. Produced via immunoSEQ multiplex PCR; TCRdb's table is partial and in-frame only. The profile shows 150,000 to 200,000 clones, around 75% of them singletons. The source material was PBMCs. All receptors come from a woman under 40 in good health and CMV-seropositive.

This chain uses TRBV5-1 with TRBJ2-3; tentatively, D is TRBD2 (6 bases). Germline-derived CDR1 and CDR2 are SGHRS and YFSETQ. V was clipped by 6 bases and J by 3 bases, with 14 bases between them. The CDR3 runs 14 residues. The DNA of the CDR3 is TGCGCCAGCAAATACGGGGGTCTGACAGATACGCAGTATTTT. Translating it yields CASKYGGLTDTQYF.

The chain uses TRBV19 and TRBJ2-7; D gene ambiguous. Trimming shortened V by 3 bases and J by 0 bases, and 15 bases separated the two germline ends. The CDR3 runs 16 residues. The V gene's germline CDR1 is LNHDA and CDR2 SQIVND (reference sequence). The CDR3 loop reads CASSISAQVHSYEQYF. Here the CDR3 DNA reads TGTGCCAGTAGTATTTCGGCGCAGGTCCACTCCTACGAGCAGTACTTC.

The V and J genes are TRBV5-1 and TRBJ2-2; 7 bases fit TRBD1. The CDR3 loop spans 14 amino acids. Germline values: CDR1 SGHRS, CDR2 YFSETQ. The ends lost 4 bases at V and 8 bases at J; junction bases unmatched: 8. The CDR3 DNA reads TGCGCCAGCAGCGTAACACAGGGGAAAGGGGAGCTGTTTTTT. It codes for CASSVTQGKGELFF.

The chain is built from TRBV5-5 and TRBJ2-5, with TRBD1 matching 7 bases. Germline V gene data show CDR1 as SGHKS and CDR2 as YYEKEE (reference sequence). The CDR3 has 15 residues. V shed 5 bases and J 5 bases; nucleotides not matched to a gene: 12. The CDR3 loop is CASSPRQGRIETQYF. CDR3 DNA sequence: TGTGCCAGCAGTCCAAGACAGGGACGGATCGAGACCCAGTACTTC.

V usage is TRBV7-3 and J usage is TRBJ2-2; 9 bases line up with TRBD1. The CDR3 is 14 residues long. Trimming removed 6 bases from V and 3 bases from J; junction bases left unmatched: 2. CDR1 is SGHTA, CDR2 FQGTGA, per germline. CDR3 nucleotides: TGTGCCAGCAGAAGACAGGGGGACACCGGGGAGCTGTTTTTT. Protein sequence: CASRRQGDTGELFF.

The count of this clone is one. The chain joins TRBV6-1 to TRBJ2-3, with 13 bases identical to TRBD2. With V trimmed by 3 bases and J by 3 bases, 3 bases remained unmatched. Germline V gene sequence: CDR1 MNHNS, CDR2 SASEGT. The CDR3 runs to 16 residues. The CDR3 nucleotides read TGTGCCAGCAGTGATGGACTAGCGGGGGTTACAGATACGCAGTATTTT. As protein: CASSDGLAGVTDTQYF.

The chain carries TRBV5-1 and TRBJ2-3; 9 bases agree with TRBD2. CDR3 length equals 15 residues. The germline CDR1 and CDR2 sequences are SGHRS and YFSETQ. Germline trimming cut 6 bases from V and 0 bases from J; bases unmatched to any gene: 5. The CDR3 DNA sequence: TGCGCCAGCACTGGGACTAGCCGGAGCACAGATACGCAGTATTTT. Its translation is CASTGTSRSTDTQYF.

The CDR3 nucleotides are TGTGCCAGCAGCCGTGGGGAGCGCGAGCAGTACTTC. Amino acid sequence: CASSRGEREQYF. The chain recombines TRBV2 with TRBJ2-5; possible D gene TRBD2, 5 bases. With the DNA end fitting TRBJ2-7 better, the J assignment may be wrong. This CDR3 has 12 residues. The germline V gene encodes CDR1 SNHLY and CDR2 FYNNEI.

The CDR3 sequence: CASSEVGVVAYEQYF. CDR3 DNA sequence: TGTGCCAGCAGTGAAGTTGGTGTAGTGGCCTACGAGCAGTACTTC. The rearrangement links TRBV6-1 to TRBJ2-7; D is unclear. Per the germline V gene, CDR1 is MNHNS and CDR2 is SASEGT. This CDR3 has 15 amino acids. Trimming pared 1 base from V and 2 bases from J, leaving 12 bases between.

The V and J genes are TRBV7-2 and TRBJ2-5; no clear D gene. The CDR3 length is 15 residues. V was shortened by 3 bases and J by 0 bases, with 11 bases between the two germline ends. Germline assignment: CDR1 SGHTA and CDR2 FQGNSA. This CDR3 reads CASSFRLVYQETQYF. In DNA form, the CDR3 reads TGTGCCAGCAGCTTTCGGTTAGTGTACCAAGAGACCCAGTACTTC. Full variable domain (remainder filled in from reference TRBV7-2 and TRBJ2-5): GAGVSQSPSNKVTEKGKDVELRCDPISGHTALYWYRQSLGQGLEFLIYFQGNSAPDKSGLPSDRFSAERTGGSVSTLTIQRTQQEDSAVYLCASSFRLVYQETQYFGPGTRLLVL.

CDR3 region: CASSPPRRASGANVLTF. The CDR3 DNA reads TGTGCCAGCTCACCACCGAGGAGGGCCTCTGGGGCCAACGTCCTGACTTTC. The chain carries TRBV18 and TRBJ2-6, with D possibly being TRBD2 (6 bases). V lost 0 bases and J lost 0, with 9 bases in between. This CDR3 has 17 amino acids. Germline CDR1 reads KGHSH; CDR2 reads LQKENI. Filled out from reference TRBV18 and TRBJ2-6, the complete variable domain reads NAGVMQNPRHLVRRRGQEARLRCSPMKGHSHVYWYRQLPEEGLKFMVYLQKENIIDESGMPKERFSAEFPKEGPSILRIQQVVRGDSAAYFCASSPPRRASGANVLTFGAGSRLTVL.

This clone was detected only a few times. The chain is built from TRBV6-5 and TRBJ2-7; D is ambiguous. CDR1 is MNHEY, CDR2 SVGAGI, per germline. The germline V and J ends were trimmed by 5 bases and 3 bases, with 14 bases remaining between them. The CDR3 covers 14 residues. CDR3 nucleotide sequence: TGTGCCAGCAGTGAAGTGGGCTCCCACTACGAGCAGTACTTC. This codes for CASSEVGSHYEQYF.

This chain links TRBV6-5 with TRBJ2-1; D is ambiguous. The germline V gene encodes CDR1 MNHEY and CDR2 SVGAGI. Trimming left V 1 base short and J 6 bases short, with 13 bases between. This CDR3 has 15 amino acids. The CDR3: CASSYYGYPSNEQFF. The CDR3, as DNA: TGTGCCAGCAGTTACTACGGCTACCCTAGCAATGAGCAGTTCTTC.

The chain recombines TRBV6-5 with TRBJ1-1; no clear D. The CDR3 has 13 residues. V lost 4 bases, J lost 1 base, and 7 bases lay in between. The germline gives CDR1 MNHEY, CDR2 SVGAGI. The CDR3 DNA follows: TGTGCCAGCAGTTCCCAGTGGAACACTGAAGCTTTCTTT. This encodes CASSSQWNTEAFF.

The chain links TRBV19 to TRBJ1-2; TRBD1 might be the D (6 bases). V lost 6 bases, J lost 2 bases, and 19 bases lay in between. CDR1 and CDR2 from the germline V gene are LNHDA and SQIVND (reference sequence). CDR3 length: 16 amino acids. The CDR3 sequence is CASRPQGGVWNYGYTF. In DNA form, the CDR3 reads TGTGCCAGTAGACCACAGGGAGGGGTCTGGAACTATGGCTACACCTTC.